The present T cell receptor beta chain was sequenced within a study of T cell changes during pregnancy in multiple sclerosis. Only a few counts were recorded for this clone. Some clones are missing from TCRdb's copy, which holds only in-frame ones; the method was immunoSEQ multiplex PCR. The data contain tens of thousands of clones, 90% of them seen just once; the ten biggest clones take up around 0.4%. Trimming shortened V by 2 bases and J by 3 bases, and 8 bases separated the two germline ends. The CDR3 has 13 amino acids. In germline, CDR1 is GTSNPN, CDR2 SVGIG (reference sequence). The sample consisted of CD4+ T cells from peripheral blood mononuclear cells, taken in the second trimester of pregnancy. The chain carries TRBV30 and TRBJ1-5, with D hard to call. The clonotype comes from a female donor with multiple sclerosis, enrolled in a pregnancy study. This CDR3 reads CAWSNSYNQPQHF. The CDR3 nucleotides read TGTGCCTGGAGTAACAGCTACAATCAGCCCCAGCATTTT.